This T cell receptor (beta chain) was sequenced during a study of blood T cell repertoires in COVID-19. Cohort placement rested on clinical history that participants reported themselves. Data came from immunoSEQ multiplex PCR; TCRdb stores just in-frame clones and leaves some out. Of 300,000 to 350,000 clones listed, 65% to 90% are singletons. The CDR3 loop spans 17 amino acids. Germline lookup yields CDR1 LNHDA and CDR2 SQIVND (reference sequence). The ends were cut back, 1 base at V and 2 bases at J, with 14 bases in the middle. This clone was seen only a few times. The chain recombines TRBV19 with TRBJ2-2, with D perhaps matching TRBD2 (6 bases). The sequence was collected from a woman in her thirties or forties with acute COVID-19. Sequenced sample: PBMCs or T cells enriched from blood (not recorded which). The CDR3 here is CASSIVGKDYNTGELFF. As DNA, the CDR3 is TGTGCCAGTAGTATAGTCGGAAAGGACTACAACACCGGGGAGCTGTTTTTT.